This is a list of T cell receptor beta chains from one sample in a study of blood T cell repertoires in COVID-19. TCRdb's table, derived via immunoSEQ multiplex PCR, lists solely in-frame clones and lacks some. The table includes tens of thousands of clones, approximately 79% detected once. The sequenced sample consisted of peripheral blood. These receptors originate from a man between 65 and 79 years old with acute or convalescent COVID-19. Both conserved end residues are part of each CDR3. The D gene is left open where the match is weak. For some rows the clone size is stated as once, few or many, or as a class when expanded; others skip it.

DNA: TGTGCCAGCAGTGAAGCAGGTCGAAACACCATATATTTT
CDR3: CASSEAGRNTIYF
J: TRBJ1-3
size: NA
D: NA
length: 13
V: TRBV25-1

DNA: TGCGCCAGCACCTCCCCAGGCGAGACCCAGTACTTC
CDR3: CASTSPGETQYF
J: TRBJ2-5
size: NA
D: NA
length: 12
V: TRBV5-1

DNA: TGCGCCAGCAGCCCCCGGGACAGGGCATTCTACGAGCAGTACTTC
CDR3: CASSPRDRAFYEQYF
J: TRBJ2-7
size: NA
D: TRBD1
length: 15
V: TRBV5-1

DNA: TGTGCCAGCAGCCAAGGAAGCAGACTCTATGGCTACACCTTC
CDR3: CASSQGSRLYGYTF
J: TRBJ1-2
size: NA
D: NA
length: 14
V: TRBV3-1/TRBV3-2

DNA: TGTGCCAGCAGCTGGGGACAGGGGGCAGAGGAGACCCAGTACTTC
CDR3: CASSWGQGAEETQYF
J: TRBJ2-5
size: NA
D: TRBD1
length: 15
V: TRBV7-2

DNA: TGTGCCTGGGGAACAGGGAGCTCCTATAATTCACCCCTCCACTTT
CDR3: CAWGTGSSYNSPLHF
J: TRBJ1-6
size: NA
D: NA
length: 15
V: TRBV30

DNA: TGCGCCAGCAGCCTATCGTGGGCAGCTAAGGCCGGGGAGCTGTTTTTT
CDR3: CASSLSWAAKAGELFF
J: TRBJ2-2
size: NA
D: NA
length: 16
V: TRBV5-1

DNA: TGTGCCAGCAGGGGGACTAGCGGGGGCCTTAGAGAGCAGTTCTTC
CDR3: CASRGTSGGLREQFF
J: TRBJ2-1
size: NA
D: TRBD2
length: 15
V: TRBV6-5

DNA: TGTGCCAGCAGCTTTGGGAGAGCCTACGAGCAGTACTTC
CDR3: CASSFGRAYEQYF
J: TRBJ2-7
size: NA
D: NA
length: 13
V: TRBV7-8

DNA: TGTGCCAGCAGCTTATATAGCGGGGGTCAAGAGACCCAGTACTTC
CDR3: CASSLYSGGQETQYF
J: TRBJ2-5
size: NA
D: TRBD2
length: 15
V: TRBV11-3

DNA: TGTGCCTGGAGCGCCGCAGGGAATCAGCCCCAGCATTTT
CDR3: CAWSAAGNQPQHF
J: TRBJ1-5
size: once
D: NA
length: 13
V: TRBV30

DNA: TGTGCCAGCAGTTCCCTCCGCGGCGAGCAGTACTTC
CDR3: CASSSLRGEQYF
J: TRBJ2-7
size: few
D: NA
length: 12
V: TRBV27

DNA: TGTGCCAGCAGAACAACAGTGATGAACACTGAAGCTTTCTTT
CDR3: CASRTTVMNTEAFF
J: TRBJ1-1
size: NA
D: NA
length: 14
V: TRBV28

DNA: TGCAGCGTCGAGGGACAGGGGGCTGGAAACACCATATATTTT
CDR3: CSVEGQGAGNTIYF
J: TRBJ1-3
size: NA
D: TRBD1
length: 14
V: TRBV29-1

DNA: TGTGCCAGCAGCGTAGAGGTTGCGGGGGGGGCAGATACGCAGTATTTT
CDR3: CASSVEVAGGADTQYF
J: TRBJ2-3
size: NA
D: TRBD2
length: 16
V: TRBV9

DNA: TGCGCCAGCAGTCAATCGCGGGATACCCAGCATTTT
CDR3: CASSQSRDTQHF
J: TRBJ1-5
size: NA
D: NA
length: 12
V: TRBV23-1

DNA: TGTGCCAGCAGCTTGGGGACTAGCGGGGGGTACACCGGGGAGCTGTTTTTT
CDR3: CASSLGTSGGYTGELFF
J: TRBJ2-2
size: NA
D: TRBD2
length: 17
V: TRBV7-8

DNA: TGTGCCAGCAGCTCTCGGGACAGGGGAATCACTGAAGCTTTCTTT
CDR3: CASSSRDRGITEAFF
J: TRBJ1-1
size: NA
D: TRBD1
length: 15
V: TRBV7-9

DNA: TGTGCCAGCAGTCGGATAGCGGGGGGGCCGAGCACCGGGGAGCTGTTTTTT
CDR3: CASSRIAGGPSTGELFF
J: TRBJ2-2
size: NA
D: TRBD2
length: 17
V: TRBV6-6

DNA: TGCGCCAGCGCCCGGGACAGGGGAACAGATACGCAGTATTTT
CDR3: CASARDRGTDTQYF
J: TRBJ2-3
size: NA
D: TRBD1
length: 14
V: TRBV10-1

DNA: TGTGCCTGGAGTGCCCTGACAGGGTCAGGGTCACCCCTCCACTTT
CDR3: CAWSALTGSGSPLHF
J: TRBJ1-6
size: NA
D: TRBD1
length: 15
V: TRBV30

DNA: TGTGCCAGCAGCCCGACAACTTCAGATACGCAGTATTTT
CDR3: CASSPTTSDTQYF
J: TRBJ2-3
size: NA
D: NA
length: 13
V: TRBV27

DNA: TGTGCCAGCAGCCCTAGGACAGCTAACTATGGCTACACCTTC
CDR3: CASSPRTANYGYTF
J: TRBJ1-2
size: NA
D: NA
length: 14
V: TRBV27

DNA: TGTGCCAGCAGCCCTCGCCCGGGACTAGCGGGGGACCAAGAGACCCAGTACTTC
CDR3: CASSPRPGLAGDQETQYF
J: TRBJ2-5
size: NA
D: TRBD2
length: 18
V: TRBV4-2

DNA: TGCGCCAGCAGCCAGGAGACAGGGGGTTATACCGGGGAGCTGTTTTTT
CDR3: CASSQETGGYTGELFF
J: TRBJ2-2
size: many
D: TRBD1
length: 16
V: TRBV4-1

DNA: TGTGCCAGCAGCCTTTTGAGGGAGACCCAGTACTTC
CDR3: CASSLLRETQYF
J: TRBJ2-5
size: NA
D: NA
length: 12
V: TRBV3-1/TRBV3-2

DNA: TGTGCCAGCAGCTTCGTGGGGGCCTACACAGATACGCAGTATTTT
CDR3: CASSFVGAYTDTQYF
J: TRBJ2-3
size: NA
D: NA
length: 15
V: TRBV5-4

DNA: TGTGCCAGCAGACCTAATAGCGGGGCAGATACGCAGTATTTT
CDR3: CASRPNSGADTQYF
J: TRBJ2-3
size: NA
D: TRBD2
length: 14
V: TRBV3-1/TRBV3-2

DNA: TGTGCCAGTAGTATACTCCCGCCCCAGCGGGGGGTGGGGGTAGAGCAGTTCTTC
CDR3: CASSILPPQRGVGVEQFF
J: TRBJ2-1
size: NA
D: TRBD2
length: 18
V: TRBV19

DNA: TGTGCCAGCAGCTTGTCGGGGGGCCACTATAATTCACCCCTCCACTTT
CDR3: CASSLSGGHYNSPLHF
J: TRBJ1-6
size: once
D: NA
length: 16
V: TRBV5-4

DNA: TGCAGCGTCCACCACCTTGGGACTAGCCCCCCGCGGGATGAGCAGTTCTTC
CDR3: CSVHHLGTSPPRDEQFF
J: TRBJ2-1
size: NA
D: TRBD2
length: 17
V: TRBV29-1

DNA: TGTGCCAGCAGTCGCAGGGCAAACACTGAAGCTTTCTTT
CDR3: CASSRRANTEAFF
J: TRBJ1-1
size: many
D: NA
length: 13
V: TRBV6-5

DNA: TGTGCCAGCAGCCCAACTGGGGGACAGGGGTCCTCTGGAAACACCATATATTTT
CDR3: CASSPTGGQGSSGNTIYF
J: TRBJ1-3
size: NA
D: TRBD1
length: 18
V: TRBV7-9

DNA: TGTGCCAGCAGCTTTGGCGGGGGGAACACTGAAGCTTTCTTT
CDR3: CASSFGGGNTEAFF
J: TRBJ1-1
size: once
D: NA
length: 14
V: TRBV5-4

DNA: TGTGCCAGTAGTACTAGACAGGGGGGGTTGAACACTGAAGCTTTCTTT
CDR3: CASSTRQGGLNTEAFF
J: TRBJ1-1
size: NA
D: TRBD1
length: 16
V: TRBV19

DNA: TGTGCCAGCAGCTCCCCCACAGGGGGACAGGGGAGTTCACCCCTCCACTTT
CDR3: CASSSPTGGQGSSPLHF
J: TRBJ1-6
size: few
D: TRBD1
length: 17
V: TRBV7-8

DNA: TGTGCCAGCCGGGGACAAGGGCCGTGGGAGCAGTACTTC
CDR3: CASRGQGPWEQYF
J: TRBJ2-7
size: few
D: NA
length: 13
V: TRBV19

DNA: TGCAGTGCTAGTGCTTATGGACAGACGAACACCGGGGAGCTGTTTTTT
CDR3: CSASAYGQTNTGELFF
J: TRBJ2-2
size: NA
D: NA
length: 16
V: TRBV20-1

DNA: TGTGCCACCAGCAGAGAGGCAGGGGTCGGTCAGCCCCAGCATTTT
CDR3: CATSREAGVGQPQHF
J: TRBJ1-5
size: few
D: NA
length: 15
V: TRBV15

DNA: TGTGCCAGCAGGACAGGGGGATCAGGAGGGGCCAACGTCCTGACTTTC
CDR3: CASRTGGSGGANVLTF
J: TRBJ2-6
size: few
D: TRBD1
length: 16
V: TRBV28

DNA: TGTGCCAGCTCTAGGGACATTCAGATTGAAGCTTTCTTT
CDR3: CASSRDIQIEAFF
J: TRBJ1-1
size: NA
D: NA
length: 13
V: TRBV18

DNA: TGTGCCAGCAGCCTGGGGCGGAATTCACCCCTCCACTTT
CDR3: CASSLGRNSPLHF
J: TRBJ1-6
size: NA
D: NA
length: 13
V: TRBV5-4

DNA: TGTGCCTGGACCCTACAGGGGGATGAGCAGTTCTTC
CDR3: CAWTLQGDEQFF
J: TRBJ2-1
size: NA
D: TRBD1
length: 12
V: TRBV30

DNA: TGTGCCAGCAATCTAGCGGGGGGCTTAACAGATACGCAGTATTTT
CDR3: CASNLAGGLTDTQYF
J: TRBJ2-3
size: NA
D: TRBD2
length: 15
V: TRBV6-5

DNA: TGCGCCAGCATAGGGGTGGACACTGAAGCTTTCTTT
CDR3: CASIGVDTEAFF
J: TRBJ1-1
size: NA
D: NA
length: 12
V: TRBV5-1

DNA: TGTGCCAGCAGCACGGACAGGGGGTTTGGTAATGAAAAACTGTTTTTT
CDR3: CASSTDRGFGNEKLFF
J: TRBJ1-4
size: NA
D: TRBD1
length: 16
V: TRBV3-1/TRBV3-2

DNA: TGTGCCAGCTCACTTGCGGGGGGCCCCGGCGGGGTTCAGTACTTC
CDR3: CASSLAGGPGGVQYF
J: TRBJ2-4
size: NA
D: TRBD2
length: 15
V: TRBV18

DNA: TGTGCCAGTAGTATCCAGGGGTTGGGTTCACCCCTCCACTTT
CDR3: CASSIQGLGSPLHF
J: TRBJ1-6
size: NA
D: NA
length: 14
V: TRBV19

DNA: TGCGCCAGCAGCCACCCCGGACAGAAAGAGACCCAGTACTTC
CDR3: CASSHPGQKETQYF
J: TRBJ2-5
size: few
D: NA
length: 14
V: TRBV5-1

DNA: TGTGCCAGTAAAATTGGGCCGTATAATTCACCCCTCCACTTT
CDR3: CASKIGPYNSPLHF
J: TRBJ1-6
size: NA
D: NA
length: 14
V: TRBV19

DNA: TGTGCCAGTAGTATGGTAAGGGGACAAAGCTATGGCTACACCTTC
CDR3: CASSMVRGQSYGYTF
J: TRBJ1-2
size: few
D: NA
length: 15
V: TRBV19

DNA: TGTGCCAGCAGCCAAGTTGGCCACTCGGAGAGCAATGAGCAGTTCTTC
CDR3: CASSQVGHSESNEQFF
J: TRBJ2-1
size: NA
D: NA
length: 16
V: TRBV3-1/TRBV3-2

DNA: TGTGCCAGCAGCAAAGCTAGCGGGGGGGAAAATGAGCAGTTCTTC
CDR3: CASSKASGGENEQFF
J: TRBJ2-1
size: NA
D: TRBD2
length: 15
V: TRBV7-2

DNA: TGTGCCAGCAGCCAGGGGAGTAATGAGCAGTTCTTC
CDR3: CASSQGSNEQFF
J: TRBJ2-1
size: NA
D: NA
length: 12
V: TRBV3-1/TRBV3-2

DNA: TGTGCCAGCAGCTTTACAGATTCACCCCTCCACTTT
CDR3: CASSFTDSPLHF
J: TRBJ1-6
size: NA
D: NA
length: 12
V: TRBV7-9

DNA: TGTGCCTGGACTGTACCTGACAGGGGAGATTGTAAGACCGGGGAGCTGTTTTTT
CDR3: CAWTVPDRGDCKTGELFF
J: TRBJ2-2
size: NA
D: TRBD1
length: 18
V: TRBV30